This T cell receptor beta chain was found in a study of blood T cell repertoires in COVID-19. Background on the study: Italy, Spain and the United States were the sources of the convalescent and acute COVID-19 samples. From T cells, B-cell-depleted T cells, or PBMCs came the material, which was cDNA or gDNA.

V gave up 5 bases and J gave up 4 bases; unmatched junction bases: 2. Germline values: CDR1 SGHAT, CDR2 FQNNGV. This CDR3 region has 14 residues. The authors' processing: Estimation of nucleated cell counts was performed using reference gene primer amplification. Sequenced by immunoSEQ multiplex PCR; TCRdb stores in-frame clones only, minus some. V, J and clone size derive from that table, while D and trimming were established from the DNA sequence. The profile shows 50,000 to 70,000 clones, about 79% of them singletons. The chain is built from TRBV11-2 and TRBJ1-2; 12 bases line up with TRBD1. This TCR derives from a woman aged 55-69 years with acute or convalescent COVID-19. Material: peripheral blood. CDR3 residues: CASSPGQGAYGYTF. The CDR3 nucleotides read TGTGCCAGCAGCCCGGGACAGGGGGCCTATGGCTACACCTTC.